This TCR beta chain was identified in a study of identical twins. Overall study results and limits: Without tracking the same donors, conclusions rested on cross-sectional statistical analysis.

MiXCR, run by TCRdb on the 5' RACE reads, gives a single entry per CDR3 protein. The sample comprises 550,000 to 700,000 distinct CDR3 sequences, around 20% of which are singletons, and approximately 4.3% rests with the top ten. Notes on this clonotype: The antigen remains unidentified.

This CDR3 is built from 14 residues. V lost 4 bases and J lost 0, with 8 bases in between. Another study also made use of these data, one on T cells expressing NK-cell markers. This second report adds: HCMV seropositivity characterized most of the eight sequenced donors, and seronegativity one. About 6 donors had dominant NKG2C+ clonotypes that comprised about 1.0-7.0% of their CD8+ T cells.

Source material: PBMCs. The J gene is TRBJ2-3, the V gene TRBV12-3 or TRBV12-4, with D possibly being TRBD1 (6 bases). This TCR derives from a woman aged 18 to 35 in good health. The CDR3 is CASSWGHSTDTQYF. The DNA for the CDR3 is TGTGCCAGCAGTTGGGGACATAGCACAGATACGCAGTATTTT.